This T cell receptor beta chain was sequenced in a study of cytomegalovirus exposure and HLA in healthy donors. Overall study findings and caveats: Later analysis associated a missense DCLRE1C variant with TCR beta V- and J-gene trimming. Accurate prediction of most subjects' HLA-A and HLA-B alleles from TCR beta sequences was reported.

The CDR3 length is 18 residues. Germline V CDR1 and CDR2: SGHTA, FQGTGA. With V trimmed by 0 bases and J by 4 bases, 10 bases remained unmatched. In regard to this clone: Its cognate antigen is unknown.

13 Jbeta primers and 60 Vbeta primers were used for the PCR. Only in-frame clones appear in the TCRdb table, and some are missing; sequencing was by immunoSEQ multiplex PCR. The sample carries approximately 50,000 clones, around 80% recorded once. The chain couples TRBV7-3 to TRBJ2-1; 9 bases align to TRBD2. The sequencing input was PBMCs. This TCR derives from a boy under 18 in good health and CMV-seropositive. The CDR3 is CASSLTVSGGLQYNEQFF. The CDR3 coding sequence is TGTGCCAGCAGCTTAACGGTCAGCGGGGGGCTTCAATACAATGAGCAGTTCTTC.